This T cell receptor beta chain originates from a study of blood T cell repertoires in COVID-19. Study-wide background: Acute-phase and convalescent COVID-19 samples originated in the United States, Italy and Spain. PBMCs, B-cell-depleted T cells, or T cells provided the cDNA or gDNA that made up the material.

V lost 5 bases and J 9 bases, leaving 11 bases between the germline ends. The CDR3 sequence is 13 residues long. Germline CDR1 MGHRA, CDR2 YSYEKL. The method was immunoSEQ multiplex PCR; TCRdb's version includes in-frame clones alone and lacks a portion of them. Seen here are about 370,000 clones, around 91% observed once, and the top ten hold about 1%. Cohorts were determined from participant-reported clinical history. This chain connects TRBV4-1 to TRBJ1-6; possible D gene TRBD1, 6 bases. The specimen was PBMCs or T cells enriched from blood (not recorded which). This TCR was sampled from a man aged 18 to 30 who had recovered from COVID-19. CDR3 sequence reads: CASSAPGVSPLHF. Here the CDR3 DNA reads TGCGCCAGCAGCGCACCAGGGGTTTCACCCCTCCACTTT.